The TCR beta chain described here comes from a study of beta chain features in type 1 diabetes. The table lists this clone with a few counts. As every portion of the isolated RNA was reverse transcribed, the sequencing read expressed TCRB transcripts. Repertoires were generated with immunoSEQ multiplex PCR, while TCRdb's copy carries only in-frame clones and drops some. The profile shows 300,000 to 350,000 clones, around 19% of them singletons. CDR3 length: 13 amino acids. Germline V gene data show CDR1 as KGHSH and CDR2 as LQKENI. Deletions cut 0 bases from V and 6 bases from J, with 6 bases between.

This clonotype originated in a woman between 18 and 29 years old in good health. The chain has TRBV18 and TRBJ2-1; D is unresolved. The specimen sequenced was naive CD4+ T cells from blood. CDR3 DNA sequence: TGTGCCAGCTCACCACCCCAGGCCAATGAGCAGTTCTTC. Residues: CASSPPQANEQFF. Filled out from reference TRBV18 and TRBJ2-1, the complete variable domain reads NAGVMQNPRHLVRRRGQEARLRCSPMKGHSHVYWYRQLPEEGLKFMVYLQKENIIDESGMPKERFSAEFPKEGPSILRIQQVVRGDSAAYFCASSPPQANEQFFGPGTRLTVL.